One sample yielded the 10 T cell receptor beta chains listed below, sequenced in a study of cytomegalovirus exposure and HLA in healthy donors. 60 Vbeta and 13 Jbeta primers were used in PCR. The protocol was immunoSEQ multiplex PCR, while the TCRdb copy is restricted to in-frame clones and leaves out a portion. The repertoire holds fewer than 100,000 clones, with roughly 76% as singletons. Material for sequencing was PBMCs. These receptors were obtained from a man aged 35 to 55 in good health and CMV-seronegative.

V gene TRBV19 combines with J gene TRBJ1-5, with unresolved D. The CDR3 length is 17 residues. From germline, CDR1 is LNHDA and CDR2 SQIVND (reference sequence). Trimming cost V 1 base and J 1 base, with 14 bases left between them. The DNA for the CDR3 is TGTGCCAGTAGTATAGCAGGAGGGCTCGCCAGCAATCAGCCCCAGCATTTT. As protein: CASSIAGGLASNQPQHF.

This rearrangement joins TRBV19 to TRBJ1-5; D call uncertain. This CDR3 spans 15 amino acids. CDR1 is LNHDA, CDR2 SQIVND, per germline (reference sequence). V was clipped by 4 bases and J by 2 bases, with 12 bases between them. The chain's CDR3 is CASSNPRTGNQPQHF. In DNA form, the CDR3 reads TGTGCCAGTAGTAACCCCCGAACAGGCAATCAGCCCCAGCATTTT.

The CDR3 spells CASSLRTSGVETQYF. CDR3 coding DNA: TGTGCCAGCAGCTTAAGGACTAGCGGGGTGGAGACCCAGTACTTC. The rearrangement links TRBV7-2 to TRBJ2-5, with TRBD2 matching 12 bases. J was trimmed by 5 bases and V by 2 bases; bases with no gene match: 3. From germline, CDR1 is SGHTA and CDR2 FQGNSA. This CDR3 contains 15 residues.

This rearrangement joins TRBV27 to TRBJ2-1; 8 bases line up with TRBD2. Per germline, CDR1 MNHEY and CDR2 SMNVEV (reference sequence). V lost 2 bases and J lost 3; bases outside the gene matches: 0. The CDR3 is 14 residues long. The CDR3 sequence: CASSLAGGYNEQFF. DNA for the CDR3: TGTGCCAGCAGTTTAGCGGGAGGCTACAATGAGCAGTTCTTC.

This sequence joins TRBV11-2 and TRBJ2-2; 10 bases fit TRBD1. This CDR3 is 16 amino acids long. Germline CDR1 reads SGHAT; CDR2 reads FQNNGV. J was trimmed by 1 base and V by 4 bases; bases with no gene match: 3. For the CDR3, the DNA is TGTGCCAGCAGCTCCCGGGACAGGGGGAACACCGGGGAGCTGTTTTTT. Residues: CASSSRDRGNTGELFF. The full variable domain, in which reference TRBV11-2 and TRBJ2-2 provide the parts outside the CDR3, is EAGVAQSPRYKIIEKRQSVAFWCNPISGHATLYWYQQILGQGPKLLIQFQNNGVVDDSQLPKDRFSAERLKGVDSTLKIQPAKLEDSAVYLCASSSRDRGNTGELFFGEGSRLTVL.

The V call is TRBV7-9, the J call TRBJ2-7, with D possibly being TRBD1 (6 bases). The germline V gene has CDR1 SEHNR and CDR2 FQNEAQ (reference sequence). V was pared by 5 bases and J by 0 bases, with 17 bases between. The CDR3 is 16 amino acids. The CDR3 DNA is TGTGCCAGCAGCCAAACAACAGGGTTGAGCTCCTACGAGCAGTACTTC. It is translated as CASSQTTGLSSYEQYF.

The CDR3 loop is CASSLAGGINNEQFF. DNA for the CDR3: TGTGCCAGCAGCTTGGCCGGAGGGATTAACAATGAGCAGTTCTTC. The rearrangement links TRBV5-5 to TRBJ2-1; D perhaps matches TRBD2 (6 bases). This CDR3 contains 15 residues. Per germline, CDR1 SGHKS and CDR2 YYEKEE (reference sequence). Trimming removed 0 bases from V and 5 bases from J, with 12 bases in between.

The genes are TRBV5-4 and TRBJ2-1, with D possibly TRBD2 on 6 matching bases. CDR3 length: 15 residues. Trimming shortened V by 4 bases and J by 10 bases, and 21 bases separated the two germline ends. Germline V gene sequence: CDR1 SGHNT, CDR2 YYREEE (reference sequence). The CDR3 sequence is CASSPTREILAEQFF. The DNA of the CDR3 is TGTGCCAGCAGCCCGACTAGGGAAATCCTAGCGGAGCAGTTCTTC.

This chain links TRBV10-3 with TRBJ2-5, with D possibly being TRBD2 (7 bases). The CDR3 extends over 13 amino acids. Germline CDR1 ENHRY, CDR2 SYGVKD. Deletions cut 6 bases from V and 2 bases from J, with 10 bases between. The CDR3 reads CAISGGPQETQYF. As DNA, the CDR3 is TGTGCCATCAGCGGGGGGCCACAAGAGACCCAGTACTTC.

The chain employs TRBV29-1 and TRBJ1-2, with 8 bases that match TRBD1. CDR1 and CDR2 from the germline V gene are SQVTM and ANQGSEA. Trimming removed 4 bases from V and 7 bases from J; junction bases left unmatched: 8. The CDR3 sequence is 13 residues long. The DNA of the CDR3 is TGCAGCGTTGGGAGACAGGGGATTATTGGCTACACCTTC. This translates into CSVGRQGIIGYTF.